These 30 T cell receptor beta chains came from one sample sequenced in a study of CD8+ T cells in alopecia areata. Treatment described: oral pan-JAK inhibitor, 5-10 mg twice daily. Those with alopecia areata gave lesional scalp punch biopsies and peripheral blood. Sequencing used cDNA as its template, made by extracting RNA and reverse transcribing it. Profiled with immunoSEQ multiplex PCR; TCRdb holds only in-frame clones, not every one. The repertoire holds 10,000 to 15,000 clones, with approximately 67% as singletons. Here the sequenced sample was skin, taken at week 4, from a patient treated with tofacitinib. The receptors stem from a human donor with alopecia areata.

The chain couples TRBV7-8 to TRBJ2-1; tentative D call: TRBD2 (5 bases). CDR1 and CDR2 from the germline V gene are SGHVS and FQNEAQ. V lost 1 base and J 0 bases, leaving 10 bases between the germline ends. This CDR3 has 16 amino acids. The CDR3: CASSLGGISSYNEQFF. Written as DNA, the CDR3 is TGTGCCAGCAGCTTAGGAGGGATCAGCTCCTACAATGAGCAGTTCTTC. Supplemented by reference TRBV7-8 and TRBJ2-1, the full variable domain reads GAGVSQSPRYKVAKRGQDVALRCDPISGHVSLFWYQQALGQGPEFLTYFQNEAQLDKSGLPSDRFFAERPEGSVSTLKIQRTQQEDSAVYLCASSLGGISSYNEQFFGPGTRLTVL.

V and J are TRBV19 and TRBJ1-1; a possible D gene is TRBD1 (6 bases). V was trimmed by 5 bases and J by 5 bases, leaving 18 bases between them. Per the germline V gene, CDR1 is LNHDA and CDR2 is SQIVND (reference sequence). This CDR3 comprises 15 residues. CDR3 sequence: CASSLGTPRRTEAFF. CDR3 DNA sequence: TGTGCCAGTAGTCTAGGGACACCGAGAAGGACTGAAGCTTTCTTT.

The chain combines TRBV7-2 with TRBJ1-1; TRBD1 might be the D (5 bases). The CDR3 runs to 14 residues. Trimming shortened V by 5 bases and J by 4 bases, and 14 bases separated the two germline ends. Germline loops: CDR1 SGHTA, CDR2 FQGNSA. The CDR3 loop is CASSAGGSGTEAFF. The CDR3 bases are TGTGCCAGCAGCGCGGGGGGTTCGGGCACTGAAGCTTTCTTT. Supplemented by reference TRBV7-2 and TRBJ1-1, the full variable domain reads GAGVSQSPSNKVTEKGKDVELRCDPISGHTALYWYRQSLGQGLEFLIYFQGNSAPDKSGLPSDRFSAERTGGSVSTLTIQRTQQEDSAVYLCASSAGGSGTEAFFGQGTRLTVV.

The chain recombines TRBV11-2 with TRBJ2-2; TRBD2 agrees at 8 bases. The germline V gene encodes CDR1 SGHAT and CDR2 FQNNGV. The CDR3 runs to 15 residues. With V trimmed by 4 bases and J by 4 bases, 5 bases remained unmatched. CDR3 DNA sequence: TGTGCCAGCAGCTCAAGCGGGGGCCCCACCGGGGAGCTGTTTTTT. Its protein is CASSSSGGPTGELFF.

V and J are TRBV7-8 and TRBJ2-5; 10 positions agree with TRBD2. Trimming took 3 bases from V and 2 from J; bases not matched to a gene: 3. The CDR3 extends over 15 amino acids. The germline V gene encodes CDR1 SGHVS and CDR2 FQNEAQ. The CDR3 DNA reads as TGTGCCAGCAGCTTGATTAGCGGGGGGCAAGAGACCCAGTACTTC. Protein: CASSLISGGQETQYF. The entire variable domain, with the rest obtained from reference TRBV7-8 and TRBJ2-5, is as follows: GAGVSQSPRYKVAKRGQDVALRCDPISGHVSLFWYQQALGQGPEFLTYFQNEAQLDKSGLPSDRFFAERPEGSVSTLKIQRTQQEDSAVYLCASSLISGGQETQYFGPGTRLLVL.

This clone occurred a few times. The V call is TRBV19, the J call TRBJ1-2; D is unresolved. The V gene lost 4 bases and the J gene lost 4 bases, with 16 bases spanning the gap. The CDR3 totals 15 residues. The germline CDR1 and CDR2 sequences are LNHDA and SQIVND (reference sequence). The CDR3 nucleotides are TGTGCCAGTAGTACGGGCGCCCTTTGGGGCTATGGCTACACCTTC. Translation: CASSTGALWGYGYTF.

This clone is labeled as medium-sized. V and J are TRBV6-5 and TRBJ2-7, with a possible D match to TRBD1 (6 bases). CDR3 length: 14 amino acids. In germline, CDR1 is MNHEY, CDR2 SVGAGI. Trimming stripped 6 bases from V and 5 bases from J, with 17 bases between. CDR3 nucleotide sequence: TGTGCCAGCAGCCGCCCCGGACAGCCCCACGAGCAGTACTTC. Translated, it gives CASSRPGQPHEQYF.

The gene calls are TRBV18 and TRBJ1-2, with 9 bases identical to TRBD1. After removal of 3 bases from V and 4 bases from J, the junction contained 9 bases not matched to a gene. The CDR3 is 16 residues long. Germline V CDR1 and CDR2: KGHSH, LQKENI. CDR3 bases: TGTGCCAGCTCACCGGCGGGACAGGGTGCCCTCTATGGCTACACCTTC. Translation: CASSPAGQGALYGYTF. Together with reference TRBV18 and TRBJ1-2, the CDR3 gives the full variable domain: NAGVMQNPRHLVRRRGQEARLRCSPMKGHSHVYWYRQLPEEGLKFMVYLQKENIIDESGMPKERFSAEFPKEGPSILRIQQVVRGDSAAYFCASSPAGQGALYGYTFGSGTRLTVV.

The J gene is TRBJ1-1, the V gene TRBV6-1; 8 nucleotides agree with TRBD1. From germline, CDR1 is MNHNS and CDR2 SASEGT. The CDR3 consists of 14 residues. The junction had 7 bases not matched to a gene; V was cut back by 6 bases and J by 4 bases. In DNA, the CDR3 is TGTGCCAGCAGGACAGTAACAGGGGGCACTGAAGCTTTCTTT. It specifies CASRTVTGGTEAFF.

The rearrangement links TRBV2 to TRBJ2-1; 7 positions agree with TRBD1. The V segment lost 5 bases and the J segment 3 bases; nucleotides outside the gene matches: 1. The CDR3 totals 13 residues. Germline assignment: CDR1 SNHLY and CDR2 FYNNEI. CDR3 loop: CASSRDSYNEQFF. The CDR3 DNA follows: TGTGCCAGCAGTCGGGACAGCTACAATGAGCAGTTCTTC.

This clone was recorded once. Because the CDR3's place on the DNA is in doubt, the DNA is left out and the CDR3 is given as listed by TCRdb. This chain joins TRBV6-1 and TRBJ1-2. The CDR3 is 12 residues long, ends included. The germline V gene encodes CDR1 MNHNS and CDR2 SASEGT. The CDR3 spells CASARRAGDYTF.

This clone is labeled as medium-sized (0.01 to 0.1%). The chain carries TRBV7-2 and TRBJ2-3; 7 bases are a match to TRBD1. The germline gives CDR1 SGHTA, CDR2 FQGNSA. This CDR3 region has 14 residues. The J segment lost 5 bases and the V segment lost 5 bases, leaving 7 bases of the junction unmatched. The CDR3 DNA follows: TGTGCCAGCAGCCCCCAGCCAGGGGGAGATACGCAGTATTTT. Translating it yields CASSPQPGGDTQYF.

V gene TRBV7-9 combines with J gene TRBJ2-3; the D is unclear. CDR1 SEHNR and CDR2 FQNEAQ come from the germline V gene (reference sequence). Trimming pared 1 base from V and 2 bases from J, leaving 13 bases between. This CDR3 contains 16 residues. Here the CDR3 DNA reads TGTGCCAGCAGCTTAGGGAGCAACTCCTTCACAGATACGCAGTATTTT. Protein sequence: CASSLGSNSFTDTQYF. The whole variable domain, remainder taken from reference TRBV7-9 and TRBJ2-3, is DTGVSQNPRHKITKRGQNVTFRCDPISEHNRLYWYRQTLGQGPEFLTYFQNEAQLEKSRLLSDRFSAERPKGSFSTLEIQRTEQGDSAMYLCASSLGSNSFTDTQYFGPGTRLTVL.

This clone was seen a few times. The rearrangement links TRBV5-6 to TRBJ2-5; perhaps D is TRBD1 or TRBD2 (5 bases each). The V end was cut by 2 bases, the J end by 2 bases, with 13 bases between. This CDR3 has 15 residues. Germline CDR1 reads SGHDT; CDR2 reads YYEEEE. In DNA, the CDR3 is TGTGCCAGCAGCTTCAAGGGGCCGGGACAAGAGACCCAGTACTTC. Its translation: CASSFKGPGQETQYF. The full variable domain, its missing parts supplied by reference TRBV5-6 and TRBJ2-5, is DAGVTQSPTHLIKTRGQQVTLRCSPKSGHDTVSWYQQALGQGPQFIFQYYEEEERQRGNFPDRFSGHQFPNYSSELNVNALLLGDSALYLCASSFKGPGQETQYFGPGTRLLVL.

The J gene is TRBJ1-1, the V gene TRBV7-8; D remains ambiguous. V gave up 0 bases and J gave up 0 bases, with 8 bases separating them. The CDR3 contains 15 residues. Germline loops: CDR1 SGHVS, CDR2 FQNEAQ. The CDR3 DNA reads as TGTGCCAGCAGCTTAGCTTCCAACATGAACACTGAAGCTTTCTTT. Translation: CASSLASNMNTEAFF.

The genes are TRBV6-6 and TRBJ1-1, with D possibly TRBD1 on 5 matching bases. This CDR3 is 14 amino acids long. V lost 2 bases to trimming and J lost 5 bases, with 12 bases between them. Germline V lookup: CDR1 MNHNY, CDR2 SVGAGI (reference sequence). The CDR3 here is CASSYTSGPTEAFF. As DNA, the CDR3 is TGTGCCAGCAGTTACACCTCGGGGCCTACTGAAGCTTTCTTT.

The chain is built from TRBV10-2 and TRBJ2-7, with 10 positions matching TRBD2. Per germline, CDR1 WSHSY and CDR2 SAAADI. This CDR3 spans 15 amino acids. The trim removed 4 bases at V and 2 bases at J, leaving 5 bases unmatched. DNA for the CDR3: TGCGCCAGCAGTGGGGGACTAGCGTTTACCTACGAGCAGTACTTC. This encodes CASSGGLAFTYEQYF.

The chain links TRBV19 to TRBJ1-1; D unclear. The CDR3 consists of 12 residues. With 6 bases removed from V and 7 bases from J, the gap between germline ends came to 12 bases. From germline, CDR1 is LNHDA and CDR2 SQIVND (reference sequence). In DNA form, the CDR3 reads TGTGCCAGTAGATCCGGGCCGTTTGAAGCTTTCTTT. It translates to CASRSGPFEAFF. The full variable domain, completed using reference TRBV19 and TRBJ1-1, is DGGITQSPKYLFRKEGQNVTLSCEQNLNHDAMYWYRQDPGQGLRLIYYSQIVNDFQKGDIAEGYSVSREKKESFPLTVTSAQKNPTAFYLCASRSGPFEAFFGQGTRLTVV.

V and J are TRBV6-6 and TRBJ2-3; D unclear. CDR3 size: 14 residues. The germline V gene has CDR1 MNHNY and CDR2 SVGAGI (reference sequence). V was trimmed by 6 bases and J by 0 bases, leaving 10 bases between them. In nucleotides, the CDR3 is TGTGCCAGCAGGGTGAAAACTAGCACAGATACGCAGTATTTT. It specifies CASRVKTSTDTQYF.

This chain links TRBV19 with TRBJ2-3; 7 positions match TRBD1. Germline assignment: CDR1 LNHDA and CDR2 SQIVND (reference sequence). The trim removed 9 bases at V and 4 bases at J, leaving 10 bases unmatched. The CDR3 consists of 14 residues. CDR3 bases: TGTGCCAGCCGTCGTACAGGGGATCCAGATACGCAGTATTTT. Translation gives CASRRTGDPDTQYF.

The rearrangement joins TRBV19 to TRBJ2-5; D is perhaps TRBD1 (6 bases). Germline CDR1 and CDR2: LNHDA and SQIVND (reference sequence). V lost 3 bases to trimming and J lost 5 bases, with 10 bases between them. CDR3 length: 13 amino acids. The CDR3 DNA follows: TGTGCCAGTAGTATGAGAGGGGGTGAGACCCAGTACTTC. Translation gives CASSMRGGETQYF.

The chain carries TRBV7-9 and TRBJ2-2; 8 bases agree with TRBD1. The CDR3 is made up of 16 amino acids. The V and J ends lost 4 bases and 6 bases, in that order; junction bases with no gene match: 10. Looked up from germline, CDR1 is SEHNR and CDR2 is FQNEAQ (reference sequence). As DNA, the CDR3 is TGTGCCAGCAGCTCCAGGACAGGGTATCTTGCCGGGGAGCTGTTTTTT. Translation gives CASSSRTGYLAGELFF.

V usage is TRBV7-2 and J usage is TRBJ2-7; TRBD2 aligns across 11 bases. The CDR3 sequence is 15 residues long. The germline V gene encodes CDR1 SGHTA and CDR2 FQGNSA. Trimming took 5 bases from V and 1 from J; bases not matched to a gene: 4. CDR3 sequence reads: CASSGIAGGSYEQYF. The CDR3, as DNA: TGTGCCAGCAGCGGAATAGCGGGGGGGTCCTACGAGCAGTACTTC. Full variable domain (missing parts from reference TRBV7-2 and TRBJ2-7): GAGVSQSPSNKVTEKGKDVELRCDPISGHTALYWYRQSLGQGLEFLIYFQGNSAPDKSGLPSDRFSAERTGGSVSTLTIQRTQQEDSAVYLCASSGIAGGSYEQYFGPGTRLTVT.

The chain carries TRBV11-2 and TRBJ2-5; D not certain. The CDR3 has 11 residues. V was trimmed by 5 bases and J by 7 bases, leaving 8 bases between them. Germline-derived CDR1 and CDR2 are SGHAT and FQNNGV. CDR3 in amino acids: CASSPQVTQYF. The CDR3 DNA reads as TGTGCCAGCAGCCCCCAGGTGACCCAGTACTTC.

A word on this clone: The junction does not match germline at one end; this may be a read error. The J gene is TRBJ1-2, the V gene TRBV5-4; possibly TRBD1 for D (5 bases). CDR3 length: 12 amino acids. Germline CDR1 reads SGHNT; CDR2 reads YYREEE (reference sequence). The CDR3 DNA follows: TGTGCCAGCAGCCCGTACGGGGGAGTATTAATCTTC. Amino acids: CASSPYGGVLIF. The entire variable domain, with the rest obtained from reference TRBV5-4 and TRBJ1-2, is as follows: ETGVTQSPTHLIKTRGQQVTLRCSSQSGHNTVSWYQQALGQGPQFIFQYYREEENGRGNFPPRFSGLQFPNYSSELNVNALELDDSALYLCASSPYGGVLIFGSGTRLTVV.

J is TRBJ2-7 and V is TRBV7-2; 9 bases are a match to TRBD2. J was trimmed by 2 bases and V by 5 bases; bases with no gene match: 7. Germline lookup yields CDR1 SGHTA and CDR2 FQGNSA. This CDR3 contains 15 residues. The CDR3 nucleotides are TGTGCCAGCAGCCGTTATAGCGGGGGTACCTACGAGCAGTACTTC. Protein sequence: CASSRYSGGTYEQYF.

This clone was observed a single time. V usage is TRBV11-2 and J usage is TRBJ2-2, with 9 positions matching TRBD2. Trimming removed 2 bases from V and 9 bases from J; junction bases left unmatched: 13. The CDR3 has 17 amino acids. Per germline, CDR1 SGHAT and CDR2 FQNNGV. CDR3: CASSLYGSSGVTRELFF. CDR3 nucleotides: TGTGCCAGCAGCTTATATGGGTCTAGCGGGGTTACCCGGGAGCTGTTTTTT.

V usage is TRBV2 and J usage is TRBJ2-5; 10 bases are shared with TRBD1. The DNA end favors TRBJ2-7, so the J call may be wrong. The CDR3 totals 16 residues. CDR1 and CDR2 from the germline V gene are SNHLY and FYNNEI. The CDR3 reads CASMGYGTGEAYEQYF. The CDR3 region has the DNA TGTGCCAGCATGGGGTACGGGACAGGGGAAGCCTACGAGCAGTACTTC.

The V gene is TRBV6-6, the J gene TRBJ2-7, with D maybe TRBD1 (6 bases). From germline, CDR1 is MNHNY and CDR2 SVGAGI (reference sequence). Trimming shortened V by 7 bases and J by 4 bases, and 20 bases separated the two germline ends. The CDR3 is 15 amino acids. Here the CDR3 DNA reads TGTGCCAGCAACCCGACAGGAGCATGGGGTTACGAGCAGTACTTC. It encodes CASNPTGAWGYEQYF.

This sequence joins TRBV6-5 and TRBJ2-3, with D hard to call. V was trimmed by 7 bases and J by 1 base, leaving 9 bases between them. The CDR3 extends over 13 amino acids. Germline values: CDR1 MNHEY, CDR2 SVGAGI. The CDR3 loop is CASIAPGTDTQYF. The CDR3 nucleotides read TGTGCCAGCATTGCGCCAGGCACAGATACGCAGTATTTT.